These 13 T cell receptor beta chains came from one sample sequenced in a study of cytotoxic CD8 clonotypes in ibrutinib-treated CLL. Using immunoSEQ multiplex PCR, the repertoire was profiled, and TCRdb retains in-frame clones only, with some absent. In the table there are around 140,000 clones, 80% of which are singletons. Here the sequenced sample was PBMCs, taken after 36 months of ibrutinib treatment. The receptors stem from a human donor with chronic lymphocytic leukemia.

The chain links TRBV5-4 to TRBJ2-5; D remains ambiguous. This CDR3 spans 12 amino acids. Between the trimmed V and J ends, which lost 4 bases and 7 bases, there was a span of 11 bases. From germline, CDR1 is SGHNT and CDR2 YYREEE (reference sequence). The CDR3 loop reads CASSPRLGTQYF. The DNA of the CDR3 is TGTGCCAGCAGCCCGAGACTGGGGACCCAGTACTTC.

This clone was recorded once. This sequence joins TRBV12-5 and TRBJ1-5, with D tentatively TRBD1 (6 bases). The V and J ends lost 4 bases and 4 bases respectively, with 8 bases between them. The CDR3 length is 13 residues. Germline CDR1 LGHNT, CDR2 FRNRAP. CDR3 nucleotides: TGTGCTAGTGGTTGGACAGAGAATCAGCCCCAGCATTTT. Translating gives CASGWTENQPQHF.

The J gene is TRBJ1-3, the V gene TRBV29-1, with D unresolved. Trimming removed 6 bases from V and 1 base from J, with 10 bases in between. Per germline, CDR1 SQVTM and CDR2 ANQGSEA. The CDR3 runs to 13 residues. CDR3 sequence reads: CSVAGLSGNTIYF. DNA of the CDR3: TGCAGCGTGGCAGGCCTTTCTGGAAACACCATATATTTT.

This clone was detected only a few times. The chain recombines TRBV6-6 with TRBJ1-2, with D perhaps matching TRBD1 (6 bases). V was clipped by 6 bases and J by 2 bases, with 10 bases between them. Germline values: CDR1 MNHNY, CDR2 SVGAGI (reference sequence). This CDR3 comprises 13 residues. CDR3 protein: CASRTGPNYGYTF. The DNA of the CDR3 is TGTGCCAGCAGGACAGGCCCCAACTATGGCTACACCTTC.

The gene calls are TRBV4-1 and TRBJ2-7, with 10 bases lining up with TRBD2. This CDR3 is 15 amino acids long. Germline lookup yields CDR1 MGHRA and CDR2 YSYEKL. V gave up 3 bases and J gave up 4 bases; unmatched junction bases: 6. The CDR3 loop reads CASSHQRGGRYEQYF. In nucleotides, the CDR3 is TGCGCCAGCAGCCACCAGCGGGGGGGCAGGTACGAGCAGTACTTC.

Only a few counts were recorded for this clone. The rearrangement uses TRBV2 and TRBJ1-1; D is unresolved. Germline V CDR1 and CDR2: SNHLY, FYNNEI. The length of the CDR3 is 13 residues. The V and J ends lost 3 bases and 3 bases respectively, with 8 bases between them. The chain's CDR3 is CASSDPTDTEAFF. CDR3 coding DNA: TGTGCCAGCAGTGATCCAACCGACACTGAAGCTTTCTTT.

J is TRBJ2-1 and V is TRBV6-1; 10 bases line up with TRBD1. Germline-derived CDR1 and CDR2 are MNHNS and SASEGT. There are 15 residues in the CDR3. V lost 7 bases and J lost 3; bases outside the gene matches: 6. CDR3 sequence: CASTAGTGDYNEQFF. The CDR3, as DNA: TGTGCCAGCACCGCCGGGACAGGGGACTACAATGAGCAGTTCTTC.

The rearrangement joins TRBV30 to TRBJ1-2, with a tentative D call TRBD1 (5 bases). Germline-derived CDR1 and CDR2 are GTSNPN and SVGIG (reference sequence). The CDR3 spans 12 residues. The V gene lost 3 bases and the J gene lost 1 base, with 6 bases spanning the gap. Here the CDR3 reads CAWRDNNYGYTF. The CDR3 coding sequence is TGTGCCTGGAGGGACAATAACTATGGCTACACCTTC.

This chain links TRBV5-8 with TRBJ2-7, with 10 bases lining up with TRBD2. The germline gives CDR1 SGHTS, CDR2 YDEGEE. The CDR3 runs to 13 residues. Trimming took 10 bases from V and 2 from J; bases not matched to a gene: 6. The CDR3 is CAGGLAAPYEQYF. The CDR3 DNA reads as TGTGCCGGTGGACTAGCGGCCCCCTACGAGCAGTACTTC.

The chain combines TRBV9 with TRBJ1-2; D remains unclear. Germline-derived CDR1 and CDR2 are SGDLS and YYNGEE. The CDR3 extends over 15 amino acids. V was pared by 3 bases and J by 8 bases, with 20 bases between. This CDR3 reads CASSGYSSERAGYTF. DNA of the CDR3: TGTGCCAGCAGCGGATATTCTAGCGAGAGAGCGGGCTACACCTTC.

The rearrangement joins TRBV5-4 to TRBJ2-1, with D perhaps matching TRBD2 (5 bases). Germline CDR1 reads SGHNT; CDR2 reads YYREEE (reference sequence). This CDR3 is 12 amino acids long. V was pared by 5 bases and J by 7 bases, with 10 bases between. The CDR3 DNA is TGTGCCAGCAGTGAACCGGGAAATGAGCAGTTCTTC. It codes for CASSEPGNEQFF.

This clone appeared a few times. This rearrangement joins TRBV19 to TRBJ1-2, with 10 bases that match TRBD1. The trim removed 6 bases at V and 8 bases at J, leaving 12 bases unmatched. The CDR3 is 15 amino acids. In germline, CDR1 is LNHDA, CDR2 SQIVND (reference sequence). DNA for the CDR3: TGTGCCAGTAGAACTGAGGGACAGGGGACGAGAGGCTACACCTTC. As protein: CASRTEGQGTRGYTF.

The V gene is TRBV6-5, the J gene TRBJ2-7; 13 positions match TRBD2. With 4 bases clipped from V and 6 bases from J, the junction kept 9 bases outside the gene matches. CDR3 size: 16 residues. Germline values: CDR1 MNHEY, CDR2 SVGAGI. The CDR3 DNA reads as TGTGCCAGCAGTTCGACTAGCGGGAGGCCTGGGGGCGAGCAGTACTTC. This sequence encodes CASSSTSGRPGGEQYF.